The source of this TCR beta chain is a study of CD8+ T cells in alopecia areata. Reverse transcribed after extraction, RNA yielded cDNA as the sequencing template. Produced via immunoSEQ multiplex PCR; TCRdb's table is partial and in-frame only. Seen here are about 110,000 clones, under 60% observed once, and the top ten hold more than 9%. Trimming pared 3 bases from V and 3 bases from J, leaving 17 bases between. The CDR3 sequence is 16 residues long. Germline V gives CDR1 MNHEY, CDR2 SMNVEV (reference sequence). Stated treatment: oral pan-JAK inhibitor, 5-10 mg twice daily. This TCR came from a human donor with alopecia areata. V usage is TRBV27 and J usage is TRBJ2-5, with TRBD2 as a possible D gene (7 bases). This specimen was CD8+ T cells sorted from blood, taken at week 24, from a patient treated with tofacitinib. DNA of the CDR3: TGTGCCAGCAGTTTTAAGGGAGGGGGGCCCAAAGAGACCCAGTACTTC. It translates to CASSFKGGGPKETQYF.